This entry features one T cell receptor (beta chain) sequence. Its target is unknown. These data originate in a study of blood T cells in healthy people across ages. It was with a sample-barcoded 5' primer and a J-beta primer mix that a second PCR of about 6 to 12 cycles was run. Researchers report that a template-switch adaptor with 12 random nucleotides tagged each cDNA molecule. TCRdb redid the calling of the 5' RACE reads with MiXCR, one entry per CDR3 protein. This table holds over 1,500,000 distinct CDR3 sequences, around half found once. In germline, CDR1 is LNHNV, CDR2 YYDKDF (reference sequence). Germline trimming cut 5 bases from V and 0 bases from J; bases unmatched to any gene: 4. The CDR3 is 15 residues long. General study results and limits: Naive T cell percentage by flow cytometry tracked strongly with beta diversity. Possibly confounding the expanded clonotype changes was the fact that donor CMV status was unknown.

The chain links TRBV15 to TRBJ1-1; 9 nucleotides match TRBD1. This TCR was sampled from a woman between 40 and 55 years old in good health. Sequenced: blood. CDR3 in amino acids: CATSEQGALNTEAFF. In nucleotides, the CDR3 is TGTGCCACCAGCGAACAGGGGGCCCTGAACACTGAAGCTTTCTTT.